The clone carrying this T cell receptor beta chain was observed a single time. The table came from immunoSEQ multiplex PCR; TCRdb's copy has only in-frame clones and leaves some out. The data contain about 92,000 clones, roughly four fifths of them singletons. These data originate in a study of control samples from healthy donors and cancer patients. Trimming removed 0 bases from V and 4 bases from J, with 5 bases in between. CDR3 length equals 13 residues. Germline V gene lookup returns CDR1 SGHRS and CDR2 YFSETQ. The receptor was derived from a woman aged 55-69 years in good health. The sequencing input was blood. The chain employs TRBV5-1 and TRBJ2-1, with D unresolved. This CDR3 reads CASSLVEYNEQFF. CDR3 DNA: TGCGCCAGCAGCTTGGTAGAATACAATGAGCAGTTCTTC.